The sequence of this T cell receptor beta chain was determined in a study of cytomegalovirus exposure and HLA in healthy donors. The study, taken as a whole, reports: In a later analysis, V- and J-gene trimming of beta chains associated with a DCLRE1C missense variant, replicated independently.

The CDR3 runs to 14 residues. Germline V lookup: CDR1 SGDLS, CDR2 YYNGEE. V was cut by 1 base and J by 4 bases, with 11 bases left in between. Points on this clone: Its antigen remains unknown.

It was with 60 Vbeta and 13 Jbeta primers that the PCR ran. Sequencing used immunoSEQ multiplex PCR; TCRdb keeps in-frame clones, though not all of them. The profile shows roughly 97,000 clones, 55% to 80% of them singletons. As for the donors, each was a healthy bone marrow donor. Sequencing was done on a sample of PBMCs. This chain connects TRBV9 to TRBJ1-1; weak D call: TRBD1 (6 bases). This receptor was obtained from a man aged 35 to 55 in good health and CMV-seronegative. The CDR3 protein is CASSVQGIGTEAFF. The CDR3 nucleotides read TGTGCCAGCAGCGTACAGGGGATAGGCACTGAAGCTTTCTTT.